Listed below are T cell receptor beta chains from one sample, sequenced in a study of blood T cell repertoires in COVID-19. The data were produced by immunoSEQ multiplex PCR, yet TCRdb's version contains in-frame clones alone and is incomplete. The sample includes 150,000 to 200,000 clones, approximately 88% of them seen just once. Material: PBMCs or T cells enriched from blood (not recorded which). The receptors shown here come from a woman aged 55-69 years who had recovered from COVID-19. Both conserved end residues are part of each CDR3.

TRBJ2-7 | TRBV5-1 | CASSSGTAPDEQYF
TRBJ2-2 | TRBV5-4 | CASSLGLAGDTGELFF
TRBJ1-1 | TRBV7-9 | CASSSRPLRGVRNTEAFF
TRBJ1-2 | TRBV5-1 | CASSRDTPSGYTF
TRBJ2-2 | TRBV11-1 | CASSLGRRVTGELFF
TRBJ2-2 | TRBV4-2 | CASSQDRYTGELFF
TRBJ2-7 | TRBV5-6 | CASSYTLTSGAAYEQYF
TRBJ2-5 | TRBV5-1 | CASSDMPQETQYF
TRBJ2-1 | TRBV12-3/TRBV12-4 | CASSFATYNEQFF
TRBJ2-5 | TRBV12-3/TRBV12-4 | CASSERGETQYF
TRBJ1-4 | TRBV5-1 | CASSLQGATNEKLFF
TRBJ1-4 | TRBV24-1 | CATSDPLRAEKLFF
TRBJ2-7 | TRBV2 | CASRSLGSVEYF
TRBJ2-1 | TRBV5-4 | CASIRTAGGATNEQFF
TRBJ1-3 | TRBV4-1 | CASSQGYGVNTIYF
TRBJ2-5 | TRBV7-9 | CASSLGEGTQYF
TRBJ2-7 | TRBV5-4 | CASSETGTGAKEQYF
TRBJ1-6 | TRBV7-2 | CASSSRTGTNNSPLHF
TRBJ1-2 | TRBV2 | CASRSGTYGYTF
TRBJ2-7 | TRBV3-1/TRBV3-2 | CASSKRLAGVEQYF
TRBJ2-5 | TRBV15 | CATSRGVGTSGGRGTQYF
TRBJ2-5 | TRBV5-1 | CASSPAGVSGETQYF
TRBJ1-4 | TRBV5-1 | CASSPMSGSNEKLFF
TRBJ2-2 | TRBV27 | CAARTGGSGELFF
TRBJ2-6 | TRBV30 | CAWSDPPFGTVSSGANVLTF
TRBJ2-5 | TRBV5-1 | CASSQVGSQETQYF
TRBJ1-3 | TRBV27 | CASSLLPPGAGNTIYF
TRBJ1-2 | TRBV6-5 | CASSRQGADNGYTF